This T cell receptor beta chain was documented in a study of T-cell reconstitution after alpha-beta-depleted transplantation in children (dated by TCRdb to about 2016). With regard to the full study: T-cell immune reconstitution after TCRalphabeta/CD19-depleted allogeneic hematopoietic cell transplantation in children was quantitatively tracked in the study by means of TCR repertoire profiling.

In the germline V gene, CDR1 corresponds to SQVTM and CDR2 to ANQGSEA. From the cysteine up to the phenylalanine, the CDR3 has a length of 14 residues. The read is trimmed to its CDR3 DNA, 42 bases read in frame from base 1. Relative to germline, V is 6 bases shorter and J is 0 bases shorter, with 13 bases between their ends. The study at large found these results: The frequencies of hyperexpanded clones fell over the following months, and after one year, T-cell counts and TCRbeta diversity were mostly attributed to newly produced T cells. The apparently early recovery of alphabetaT-cell counts about two months after transplant reportedly depended on only several hundred rapidly expanded clones that came from non-depleted graft cells. In some patients, high TCRbeta diversity at day 60 was attributed to recipient T cells and intrathymic progenitors that had survived conditioning.

Libraries were built with PCR. The sequencer listed for this sample is Illumina HiSeq 2500. To normalize quantification of the TCRbeta repertoire, the TCR libraries were built with molecular barcoding that relied on unique molecular identifiers. TCRdb reanalyzed the raw reads on its own, using fastp at Q25 for trimming and MiXCR for clone calling, and kept in-frame beta chains. Rows matching on CDR3 protein sequence are summarized as one entry with the most common DNA and genes. The sample yields more than 400,000 distinct CDR3 sequences; over 40% were counted once. 27% of the sample goes to the ten largest clones. This clonotype was counted ten times or more. The target of this receptor is not known. No base quality values were provided; no much bigger clone lies one nucleotide off. The treatment or condition tag for this specimen amounts to: allogeneic hematopoietic cell transplantation with graft depleted of TCRalphabeta T cells and CD19 B cells. Transplant recipients were children who received TCRalphabeta/CD19-depleted allogeneic hematopoietic cell grafts.

This TCR was sampled from a girl between 2 and 10 years old with aplastic anemia, due to receive a stem cell transplant. This sequence uses TRBV29-1 and TRBJ2-3; the D element might be TRBD1 or TRBD2, as each aligns at 5 bases. The sequences come from PBMCs, collected before TCRalphabeta/CD19-depleted stem cell transplant. The DNA sequence is as follows: TGCAGCGTCGAACTAGGGGATAGCACAGATACGCAGTATTTT. Its coded protein is CSVELGDSTDTQYF.